What follows are 30 T cell receptor beta chains derived from one specimen sequenced in a study of vaccination and CD4 T cells after COVID-19. No antigens are known for them. Cultured CD4+ T cells had their DNA profiled by the Oncomine TCR Beta short-read assay. Each CDR3 protein is one row after TCRdb ran MiXCR on the PCR reads. In the table there are 16,000 or so distinct CDR3 sequences, 45% to 55% of which are singletons. Treatment denoted: approximately 9-day PBMC culture with coronavirus spike peptide pools or control peptides (ViraFEST assay). Sequences were derived from CD4+ T cells from blood, cultured in vitro, sampled before SARS-CoV-2 vaccination. Source of these receptors: a human donor who had recovered from COVID-19.

This chain joins TRBV6-1 and TRBJ2-2; D unclear. This CDR3 region has 13 residues. Germline V gene sequence: CDR1 MNHNS, CDR2 SASEGT. V lost 7 bases and J 4 bases, leaving 10 bases between the germline ends. The CDR3 nucleotides are TGTGCCAGCACTAAACTGGCCACCGGGGAGCTGTTTTTT. Its translation: CASTKLATGELFF.

This clonotype was observed a handful of times. This chain links TRBV12-3 or TRBV12-4 with TRBJ1-2; maybe TRBD1 (6 bases). The germline V and J ends were trimmed by 2 bases and 3 bases, with 13 bases remaining between them. The CDR3 spans 15 residues. The DNA of the CDR3 is TGTGCCAGCAGTTTAACGTCTGAGGGGGACTATGGCTACACCTTC. Translated: CASSLTSEGDYGYTF.

The V and J genes are TRBV11-3 and TRBJ2-4; the D gene is possibly TRBD1 (7 bases). The CDR3 contains 18 residues. Germline CDR1 is SGHNT and CDR2 is YENEEA. Trimming removed 1 base at V and 0 bases at J, with 16 bases between. The CDR3 bases are TGTGCCAGCAGCTTAGGACAGGGAGGTAATATAGCCAAAAACATTCAGTACTTC. Encoded protein: CASSLGQGGNIAKNIQYF.

This clonotype was observed a few times. This sequence joins TRBV27 and TRBJ1-2; 9 nucleotides match TRBD1. This CDR3 is built from 12 residues. The germline gives CDR1 MNHEY, CDR2 SMNVEV (reference sequence). V shed 5 bases and J 7 bases; nucleotides not matched to a gene: 2. CDR3 nucleotide sequence: TGTGCCAGCAGTCCGACAGGGGGTGGCTACACCTTC. This codes for CASSPTGGGYTF.

The chain is built from TRBV24-1 and TRBJ2-1; 7 bases line up with TRBD2. V lost 5 bases and J lost 0; bases outside the gene matches: 9. Germline CDR1 reads KGHDR; CDR2 reads SFDVKD. The CDR3 has 17 residues. The CDR3 coding sequence is TGTGCCACCAGTGGAGTGCGGGGGTCGAGCTCCTACAATGAGCAGTTCTTC. Its translation is CATSGVRGSSSYNEQFF.

This chain joins TRBV28 and TRBJ1-1; a weak D match, TRBD1 (5 bases). V was shortened by 4 bases and J by 5 bases, with 20 bases between the two germline ends. This CDR3 comprises 16 residues. Germline V gene sequence: CDR1 MDHEN, CDR2 SYDVKM. CDR3 region: CASSSPADGTGTEAFF. The DNA for the CDR3 is TGTGCCAGCAGTTCTCCCGCGGACGGGACTGGGACTGAAGCTTTCTTT.

This clonotype was seen more than once but under ten times. The chain carries TRBV20-1 and TRBJ1-1; D is ambiguous. Germline loops: CDR1 DFQATT, CDR2 SNEGSKA (reference sequence). V gave up 3 bases and J gave up 3 bases, with 11 bases separating them. The CDR3 sequence is 13 residues long. For the CDR3, the DNA is TGCAGTGCTAGTCAGGATATCTACACTGAAGCTTTCTTT. Its protein product is CSASQDIYTEAFF.

The CDR3 DNA reads TGTGCCAGCAGCGAGAGGGGGACAGCATCCTACGAGCAGTACTTC. Its translation is CASSERGTASYEQYF. The chain recombines TRBV9 with TRBJ2-7; 7 bases map to TRBD1. This CDR3 contains 15 residues. Germline V lookup: CDR1 SGDLS, CDR2 YYNGEE. V was clipped by 3 bases and J by 1 base; unmatched bases: 7.

This clonotype occurred a few times. CDR3 sequence: CASSDQGRTTSTDTQYF. CDR3 DNA sequence: TGTGCCAGCAGTGACCAAGGACGGACTACTAGCACAGATACGCAGTATTTT. The J gene is TRBJ2-3, the V gene TRBV2, with D tentatively TRBD2 (6 bases). This CDR3 region has 17 residues. Germline-derived CDR1 and CDR2 are SNHLY and FYNNEI. V lost 3 bases to trimming and J lost 0 bases, with 16 bases between them.

The chain combines TRBV21-1 with TRBJ1-5; the table gives TRBD1 as D, unverified against the DNA. TRBV21-1 is given as a pseudogene. The CDR3 contains 15 residues. The CDR3 nucleotides read TGTGCCAGCAGCACTGGACAGGGGCCTAATCAGCCCCAGCATTTT. It codes for CASSTGQGPNQPQHF.

This clonotype was counted a single time. The chain employs TRBV12-3 or TRBV12-4 and TRBJ1-2; 9 positions match TRBD1. CDR3 length: 14 residues. The junction had 4 bases not matched to a gene; V was cut back by 3 bases and J by 5 bases. The chain's CDR3 is CASSFSGQGYGYTF. The CDR3 DNA sequence: TGTGCCAGCAGTTTTTCGGGACAGGGATATGGCTACACCTTC.

The chain combines TRBV6-1 with TRBJ1-6; 8 bases map to TRBD1. Germline values: CDR1 MNHNS, CDR2 SASEGT. The CDR3 has 14 amino acids. V shed 6 bases, J shed 10 bases, and the junction held 8 bases outside the gene matches. The CDR3 nucleotides read TGTGCCAGCAGCTCGGACAGGGCCGGATCACCCCTCCACTTT. Translating it yields CASSSDRAGSPLHF.

The chain joins TRBV20-1 to TRBJ1-1, with D possibly TRBD1 on 6 matching bases. Germline V gene data show CDR1 as DFQATT and CDR2 as SNEGSKA (reference sequence). Trimming cost V 1 base and J 3 bases, with 12 bases left between them. This CDR3 comprises 14 residues. The CDR3 spells CSARADRTYTEAFF. The DNA for the CDR3 is TGCAGTGCTAGAGCCGACAGGACCTACACTGAAGCTTTCTTT.

This clonotype turned up a few times. The chain combines TRBV6-1 with TRBJ2-1; 7 positions match TRBD2. The germline gives CDR1 MNHNS, CDR2 SASEGT. The CDR3 covers 14 residues. V lost 9 bases to trimming and J lost 5 bases; unmatched junction nucleotides: 10. CDR3 bases: TGTGCCAGTATTAGGGCTAGCGGCAACAATGAGCAGTTCTTC. Translated: CASIRASGNNEQFF.

Relative to its sample, this clonotype is large. The rearrangement uses TRBV30 and TRBJ1-5, with D possibly matching TRBD1 (5 bases). This CDR3 spans 13 amino acids. Between the trimmed V and J ends, which lost 0 bases and 2 bases, there was a span of 5 bases. Germline values: CDR1 GTSNPN, CDR2 SVGIG (reference sequence). DNA of the CDR3: TGTGCCTGGAGTGTACAGGGCAATCAGCCCCAGCATTTT. Translated, it gives CAWSVQGNQPQHF.

The chain recombines TRBV6-5 with TRBJ1-5, with D maybe TRBD1 (5 bases). Trimming stripped 0 bases from V and 0 bases from J, with 12 bases between. CDR3 size: 17 residues. The germline gives CDR1 MNHEY, CDR2 SVGAGI. Here the CDR3 reads CASSYSRDSISNQPQHF. In DNA form, the CDR3 reads TGTGCCAGCAGTTACTCGAGGGACTCGATTAGCAATCAGCCCCAGCATTTT.

As DNA, the CDR3 is TGTGCCAGCAGTGAAACCAGGCTATCAGATACGCAGTATTTT. Protein: CASSETRLSDTQYF. The chain combines TRBV6-1 with TRBJ2-3, with D unresolved. The CDR3 covers 14 residues. The V end lost 2 bases, the J end lost 4 bases, and 10 bases lay between the germline ends. CDR1 and CDR2 from the germline V gene are MNHNS and SASEGT.

V gene TRBV6-1 combines with J gene TRBJ1-5; 7 nucleotides line up with TRBD1. The V gene end was trimmed by 2 bases and the J gene end by 7 bases; junction bases not matched to a gene: 8. The germline V gene has CDR1 MNHNS and CDR2 SASEGT. CDR3 length equals 15 residues. The CDR3 DNA is TGTGCCAGCAGTGAACTGGCAGGGGGATGGCAGCCCCAGCATTTT. Translated: CASSELAGGWQPQHF.

This clonotype was seen only a few times. This chain uses TRBV20-1 with TRBJ2-1, with D possibly matching TRBD1 (5 bases). V lost 6 bases to trimming and J lost 10 bases, with 16 bases between them. The CDR3 loop spans 12 amino acids. Per germline, CDR1 DFQATT and CDR2 SNEGSKA (reference sequence). CDR3 in amino acids: CSAARGLGEQFF. In DNA form, the CDR3 reads TGCAGTGCGGCTAGGGGCTTGGGGGAGCAGTTCTTC.

The gene calls are TRBV7-3 and TRBJ2-6; no clear D. Trimming took 6 bases from V and 0 from J, leaving 12 bases between them. This CDR3 has 16 residues. CDR1 is SGHTA, CDR2 FQGTGA, per germline. The CDR3, as DNA: TGTGCCAGCAGTCAAACGGCTGACTCTGGGGCCAACGTCCTGACTTTC. It is translated as CASSQTADSGANVLTF.

This clonotype was counted a few times. This sequence joins TRBV24-1 and TRBJ2-2, with no clear D. This CDR3 has 14 amino acids. Germline loops: CDR1 KGHDR, CDR2 SFDVKD. Trimming cost V 6 bases and J 1 base, with 8 bases left between them. The CDR3 sequence: CATSKTLNTGELFF. CDR3 in DNA: TGTGCCACCAGTAAGACTTTGAACACCGGGGAGCTGTTTTTT.

The genes are TRBV6-2 or TRBV6-3 and TRBJ2-1; 16 bases line up with TRBD2. Germline lookup yields CDR1 MNHEY and CDR2 SVGEGT. The ends lost 0 bases at V and 8 bases at J; junction bases unmatched: 13. The CDR3 totals 20 residues. The DNA of the CDR3 is TGTGCCAGCAGTTACTCGCCACCGGGACTAGCGGGAGGGCCTGGGGATGAGCAGTTCTTC. Translated: CASSYSPPGLAGGPGDEQFF.

This clonotype is a singleton in its sample. The rearrangement uses TRBV19 and TRBJ1-3; D is unresolved. The CDR3 runs to 10 residues. In germline, CDR1 is LNHDA, CDR2 SQIVND (reference sequence). The CDR3, as DNA: TGTGCTACCGGCGGTAAGGCCATATATTTT. Amino acid sequence: CATGGKAIYF.

This clonotype was counted only a few times. The chain combines TRBV20-1 with TRBJ1-1, with D hard to call. Germline CDR1 DFQATT, CDR2 SNEGSKA (reference sequence). This CDR3 has 13 residues. V was clipped by 6 bases and J by 1 base, with 12 bases between them. The CDR3 region is CSARTRRNTEAFF. CDR3 DNA sequence: TGCAGTGCCAGGACCAGGAGGAACACTGAAGCTTTCTTT.

The chain uses TRBV20-1 and TRBJ2-5, with TRBD2 identical over 7 bases. V gave up 3 bases and J gave up 1 base; unmatched junction bases: 2. The CDR3 covers 13 residues. CDR1 and CDR2 from the germline V gene are DFQATT and SNEGSKA (reference sequence). The CDR3 region has the DNA TGCAGTGCTAGCGCTAGCGGCCAAGAGACCCAGTACTTC. It translates to CSASASGQETQYF.

Notes on this clonotype: At one end the junction does not follow the germline gene, possibly because of a read error. The V and J genes are TRBV2 and TRBJ2-7, with TRBD2 identical over 10 bases. Germline V CDR1 and CDR2: SNHLY, FYNNEI. CDR3 length equals 18 residues. CDR3 in DNA: TGCGCCAGCAGCTCTGGCCACTCTAGCGGGAGAAAGTCCTACGAGCAGTACTTC. This translates into CASSSGHSSGRKSYEQYF.

V is TRBV25-1 and J is TRBJ1-6; 10 nucleotides line up with TRBD1. The trim removed 0 bases at V and 8 bases at J, leaving 1 base unmatched. CDR3 length: 15 residues. CDR1 and CDR2 from the germline V gene are MGHDK and SYGVNS. This CDR3 is CASSEYDRGHSPLHF. CDR3 DNA sequence: TGTGCCAGCAGTGAATATGACAGGGGGCATTCACCCCTCCACTTT.

V usage is TRBV7-2 and J usage is TRBJ2-7; D ambiguous. Trimming removed 5 bases at V and 1 base at J, with 9 bases between. The germline V gene encodes CDR1 SGHTA and CDR2 FQGNSA. The CDR3 is 13 residues long. This CDR3 is CASSLSGSYEQYF. For the CDR3, the DNA is TGTGCCAGCAGCCTCTCAGGTTCCTACGAGCAGTACTTC. Complete variable domain (other parts from reference TRBV7-2 and TRBJ2-7): GAGVSQSPSNKVTEKGKDVELRCDPISGHTALYWYRQSLGQGLEFLIYFQGNSAPDKSGLPSDRFSAERTGGSVSTLTIQRTQQEDSAVYLCASSLSGSYEQYFGPGTRLTVT.

The genes are TRBV7-2 and TRBJ2-1, with TRBD2 matching 12 bases. The germline CDR1 and CDR2 sequences are SGHTA and FQGNSA. CDR3 length: 14 amino acids. V shed 4 bases and J 9 bases; nucleotides not matched to a gene: 4. CDR3 region: CASSSSGGAIEQFF. As DNA, the CDR3 is TGTGCCAGCAGCTCTAGCGGGGGGGCGATTGAGCAGTTCTTC.

The rearrangement links TRBV11-2 to TRBJ2-2; possible D gene TRBD1, 5 bases. Trimming left V 1 base short and J 0 bases short, with 9 bases between. CDR1 SGHAT and CDR2 FQNNGV come from the germline V gene. The CDR3 has 16 amino acids. This CDR3 is CASSLVAGTNTGELFF. In DNA, the CDR3 is TGTGCCAGCAGCTTAGTAGCAGGGACGAACACCGGGGAGCTGTTTTTT.